This TCR beta chain originates from a study of T cell changes during pregnancy in multiple sclerosis. V was clipped by 9 bases and J by 0 bases, with 8 bases between them. Germline lookup yields CDR1 LNHDA and CDR2 SQIVND (reference sequence). The CDR3 extends over 12 amino acids. Produced via immunoSEQ multiplex PCR; TCRdb's table is partial and in-frame only. Of some 68,000 clones in the sample, about 91% were seen once. V usage is TRBV19 and J usage is TRBJ1-1; weak D call: TRBD1 (5 bases). Sequencing used peripheral blood, obtained in the second trimester of pregnancy. The source of this sequence is a female donor in good health, enrolled as a control in a pregnancy study. The CDR3 nucleotides read TGTGCCAGCGGGGACTTGAACACTGAAGCTTTCTTT. Translation: CASGDLNTEAFF.